A selection of T cell receptor beta chains follows, all from one sample in a study of shared clonotypes between healthy human individuals. Clones were sequenced by immunoSEQ multiplex PCR, and TCRdb holds only the in-frame ones, with some missing. The profile shows 800,000 to 1,200,000 clones, around 78% of them singletons. The specimen was memory CD4+ T cells from PBMCs. Receptors originate from a man younger than 30 in good health. Some clones in this sample may be carry-over from other donors' samples. Each CDR3 is given with its conserved first and last residue. D genes are given only for firm matches. Not all rows give a size; the values are once, few, many and, for expanded clones, a class.

clone size	CDR3 length	V gene	D gene	J gene	CDR3 protein	CDR3 DNA
NA	16	TRBV18	TRBD1	TRBJ2-7	CASSPPWGQSSYEQYF	TGTGCCAGCTCACCACCGTGGGGACAGAGCTCCTACGAGCAGTACTTC
NA	16	TRBV27	TRBD1	TRBJ1-4	CASSRDRGTSNEKLFF	TGTGCCAGCAGCCGGGACAGGGGGACATCTAATGAAAAACTGTTTTTT
few	16	TRBV9	NA	TRBJ1-2	CASSVDPRASYHGYTF	TGTGCCAGCAGCGTAGATCCCAGGGCCTCATACCATGGCTACACCTTC
once	15	TRBV27	TRBD1	TRBJ2-7	CASSPAGTGFNEQYF	TGTGCCAGCAGTCCGGCTGGGACAGGGTTTAACGAGCAGTACTTC
NA	13	TRBV2	NA	TRBJ2-4	CAGRSLAKNIQYF	TGTGCCGGAAGGAGCCTAGCCAAAAACATTCAGTACTTC
NA	14	TRBV5-1	TRBD1	TRBJ1-5	CASSRTGGDQPQHF	TGCGCCAGCAGCCGGACAGGGGGAGATCAGCCCCAGCATTTT
NA	13	TRBV5-4	TRBD1	TRBJ1-1	CASSFRQGTEAFF	TGTGCCAGCAGCTTTAGACAGGGCACTGAAGCTTTCTTT
once	17	TRBV2	TRBD2	TRBJ2-5	CASSEGWGGRARETQYF	TGTGCCAGCAGTGAAGGATGGGGCGGGAGGGCCCGAGAGACCCAGTACTTC
NA	16	TRBV19	NA	TRBJ1-1	CASTPWGGQMNTEAFF	TGTGCCAGTACCCCATGGGGGGGACAAATGAACACTGAAGCTTTCTTT
NA	15	TRBV5-1	TRBD2	TRBJ2-1	CASSLKLAGIYEQFF	TGCGCCAGCAGCTTGAAACTAGCGGGAATTTATGAGCAGTTCTTC
many	15	TRBV5-4	TRBD2	TRBJ2-7	CASSLLSSGTYEQYF	TGTGCCAGCAGCTTGTTGTCTAGCGGGACCTACGAGCAGTACTTC
NA	15	TRBV5-1	TRBD2	TRBJ2-3	CASSALAGVVDTQYF	TGCGCCAGCAGCGCGCTAGCGGGAGTGGTAGATACGCAGTATTTT
few	16	TRBV5-7	NA	TRBJ1-4	CASSLYSEGTDEKLFF	TGTGCCAGCAGCTTATATTCTGAGGGAACCGATGAAAAACTGTTTTTT
NA	14	TRBV5-6	NA	TRBJ2-3	CASSLYRQTDTQYF	TGTGCCAGCAGCTTGTATCGGCAGACAGATACGCAGTATTTT
few	14	TRBV6-1	NA	TRBJ2-1	CASRETLRESEQFF	TGTGCCAGCAGGGAAACCTTAAGGGAAAGTGAGCAGTTCTTC
NA	15	TRBV29-1	NA	TRBJ2-5	CSVGPGQAGVQTQYF	TGCAGCGTTGGACCGGGACAGGCGGGAGTACAGACCCAGTACTTC
NA	16	TRBV29-1	NA	TRBJ2-4	CSVGSAFDLAKNIQYF	TGCAGCGTTGGATCCGCTTTTGATCTTGCCAAAAACATTCAGTACTTC
NA	13	TRBV7-8	NA	TRBJ2-7	CASSDRLSYEQYF	TGTGCCAGCAGCGACAGGTTGAGCTACGAGCAGTACTTC
NA	14	TRBV28	NA	TRBJ1-1	CASSLYLSNTEAFF	TGTGCCAGCAGTTTATACCTCTCGAACACTGAAGCTTTCTTT
NA	14	TRBV5-4	NA	TRBJ2-2	CASSLLTHTGELFF	TGTGCCAGCAGCTTGCTGACGCACACCGGGGAGCTGTTTTTT
NA	15	TRBV11-1	TRBD2	TRBJ2-1	CASSLGTSGSREQFF	TGTGCCAGCAGCTTAGGGACTAGCGGGAGTCGTGAGCAGTTCTTC
NA	10	TRBV2	TRBD1	TRBJ2-1	CASSGTGPFF	TGTGCCAGCTCGGGGACAGGGCCGTTCTTC
NA	12	TRBV5-1	NA	TRBJ1-1	CASSEVGGEAFF	TGCGCCAGCAGCGAAGTAGGGGGTGAAGCTTTCTTT
NA	13	TRBV6-5	NA	TRBJ1-5	CASSTKSNQPQHF	TGTGCCAGCAGCACTAAGAGCAATCAGCCCCAGCATTTT
NA	15	TRBV7-8	NA	TRBJ1-1	CASSPLTGMNTEAFF	TGTGCCAGCAGCCCTCTGACGGGTATGAACACTGAAGCTTTCTTT